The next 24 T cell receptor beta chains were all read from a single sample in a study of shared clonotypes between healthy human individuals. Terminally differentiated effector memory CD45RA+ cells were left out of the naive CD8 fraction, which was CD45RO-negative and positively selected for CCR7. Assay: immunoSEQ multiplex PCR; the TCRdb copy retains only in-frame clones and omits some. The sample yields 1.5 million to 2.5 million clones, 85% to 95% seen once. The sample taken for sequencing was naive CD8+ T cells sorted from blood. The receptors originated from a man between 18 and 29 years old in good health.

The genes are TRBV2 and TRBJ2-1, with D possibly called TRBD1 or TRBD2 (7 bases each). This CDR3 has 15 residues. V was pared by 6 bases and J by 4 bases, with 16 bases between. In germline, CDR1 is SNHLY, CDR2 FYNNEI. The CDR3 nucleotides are TGTGCCAGCAGGAGGGGGCTAGCGGAGTACAATGAGCAGTTCTTC. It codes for CASRRGLAEYNEQFF.

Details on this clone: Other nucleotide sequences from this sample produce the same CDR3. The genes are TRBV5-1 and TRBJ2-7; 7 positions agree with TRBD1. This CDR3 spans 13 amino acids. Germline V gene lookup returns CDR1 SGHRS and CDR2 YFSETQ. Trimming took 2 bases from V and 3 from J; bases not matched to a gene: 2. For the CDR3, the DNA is TGCGCCAGCAGCTTAGGGGGCCACTACGAGCAGTACTTC. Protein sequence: CASSLGGHYEQYF. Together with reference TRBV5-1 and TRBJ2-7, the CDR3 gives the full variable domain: KAGVTQTPRYLIKTRGQQVTLSCSPISGHRSVSWYQQTPGQGLQFLFEYFSETQRNKGNFPGRFSGRQFSNSRSEMNVSTLELGDSALYLCASSLGGHYEQYFGPGTRLTVT.

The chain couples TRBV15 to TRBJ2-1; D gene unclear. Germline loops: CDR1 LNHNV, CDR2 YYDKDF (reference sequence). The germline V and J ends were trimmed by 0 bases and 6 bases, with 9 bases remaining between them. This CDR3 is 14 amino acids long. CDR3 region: CATSRESAGNEQFF. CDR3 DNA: TGTGCCACCAGCAGAGAGAGCGCCGGCAATGAGCAGTTCTTC. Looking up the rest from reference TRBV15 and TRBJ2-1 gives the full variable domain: DAMVIQNPRYQVTQFGKPVTLSCSQTLNHNVMYWYQQKSSQAPKLLFHYYDKDFNNEADTPDNFQSRRPNTSFCFLDIRSPGLGDTAMYLCATSRESAGNEQFFGPGTRLTVL.

CDR3 sequence: CASSLTGGTDTEAFF. CDR3 nucleotides: TGTGCCAGCAGCCTCACAGGGGGCACAGACACTGAAGCTTTCTTT. The chain joins TRBV6-5 to TRBJ1-1, with 9 bases fitting TRBD1. Germline V CDR1 and CDR2: MNHEY, SVGAGI. CDR3 length equals 15 residues. Trimming removed 6 bases from V and 3 bases from J; junction bases left unmatched: 8.

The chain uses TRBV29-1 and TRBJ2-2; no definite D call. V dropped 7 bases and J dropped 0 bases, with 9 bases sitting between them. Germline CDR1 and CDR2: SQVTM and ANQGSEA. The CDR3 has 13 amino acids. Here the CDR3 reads CSALTSNTGELFF. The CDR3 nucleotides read TGCAGCGCCCTAACCTCGAACACCGGGGAGCTGTTTTTT.

CDR3: CAWNVGGNTEAFF. CDR3 in DNA: TGTGCCTGGAATGTGGGGGGGAACACTGAAGCTTTCTTT. V and J are TRBV30 and TRBJ1-1, with D possibly TRBD1 on 5 matching bases. CDR3 length: 13 amino acids. Germline loops: CDR1 GTSNPN, CDR2 SVGIG (reference sequence). Trimming pared 4 bases from V and 1 base from J, leaving 10 bases between.

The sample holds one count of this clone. The CDR3 DNA reads TGTGCCAGCAGTTCGGGAGGTTTTCAGTACTTC. This sequence encodes CASSSGGFQYF. This chain connects TRBV7-9 to TRBJ2-7; 7 bases fit TRBD2. Germline lookup yields CDR1 SEHNR and CDR2 FQNEAQ (reference sequence). V was clipped by 6 bases and J by 10 bases; unmatched bases: 6. This CDR3 spans 11 amino acids.

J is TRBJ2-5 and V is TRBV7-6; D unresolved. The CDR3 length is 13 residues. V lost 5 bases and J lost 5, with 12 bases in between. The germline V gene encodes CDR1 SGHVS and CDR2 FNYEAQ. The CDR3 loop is CASSLLGPETQYF. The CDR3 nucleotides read TGTGCCAGCAGCCTTTTAGGCCCGGAGACCCAGTACTTC.

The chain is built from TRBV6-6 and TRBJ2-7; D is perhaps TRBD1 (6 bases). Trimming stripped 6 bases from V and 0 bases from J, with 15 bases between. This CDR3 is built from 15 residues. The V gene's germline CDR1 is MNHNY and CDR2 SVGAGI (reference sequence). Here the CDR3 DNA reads TGTGCCAGCAGCCCCGGAGAGGGGGTCTCCTACGAGCAGTACTTC. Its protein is CASSPGEGVSYEQYF.

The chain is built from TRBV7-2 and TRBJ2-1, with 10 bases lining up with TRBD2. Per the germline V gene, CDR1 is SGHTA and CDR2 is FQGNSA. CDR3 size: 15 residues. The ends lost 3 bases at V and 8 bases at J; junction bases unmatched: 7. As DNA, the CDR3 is TGTGCCAGCAGCTTCCGGCTAGCGGGAGTTTATGAGCAGTTCTTC. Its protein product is CASSFRLAGVYEQFF. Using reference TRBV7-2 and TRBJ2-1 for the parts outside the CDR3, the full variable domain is GAGVSQSPSNKVTEKGKDVELRCDPISGHTALYWYRQSLGQGLEFLIYFQGNSAPDKSGLPSDRFSAERTGGSVSTLTIQRTQQEDSAVYLCASSFRLAGVYEQFFGPGTRLTVL.

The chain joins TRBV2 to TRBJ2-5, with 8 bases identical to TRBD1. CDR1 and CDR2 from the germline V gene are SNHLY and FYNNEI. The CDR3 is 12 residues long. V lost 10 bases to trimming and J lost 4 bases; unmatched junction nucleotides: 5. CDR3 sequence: CAKHRGVETQYF. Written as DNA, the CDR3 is TGTGCCAAACACAGGGGGGTAGAGACCCAGTACTTC.

The CDR3 protein is CASTNTGELFF. DNA of the CDR3: TGCGCCAGTACGAACACCGGGGAGCTGTTTTTT. This sequence joins TRBV4-1 and TRBJ2-2; no reliable D call. CDR3 size: 11 residues. Germline lookup yields CDR1 MGHRA and CDR2 YSYEKL. The V end lost 9 bases, the J end lost 0 bases, and 2 bases lay between the germline ends.

CDR3 nucleotide sequence: TGCAGTGCTAAACTAGCTGAGCAGTTCTTC. Its protein is CSAKLAEQFF. V is TRBV20-1 and J is TRBJ2-1; tentative D call: TRBD2 (6 bases). The V gene lost 4 bases and the J gene lost 9 bases, with 7 bases spanning the gap. Germline V CDR1 and CDR2: DFQATT, SNEGSKA (reference sequence). This CDR3 has 10 amino acids.

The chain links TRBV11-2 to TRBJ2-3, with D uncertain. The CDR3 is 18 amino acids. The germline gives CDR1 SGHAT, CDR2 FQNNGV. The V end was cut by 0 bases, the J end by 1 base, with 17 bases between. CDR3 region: CASSLEFGMGWGTDTQYF. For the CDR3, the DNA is TGTGCCAGCAGCTTAGAGTTTGGGATGGGCTGGGGCACAGATACGCAGTATTTT.

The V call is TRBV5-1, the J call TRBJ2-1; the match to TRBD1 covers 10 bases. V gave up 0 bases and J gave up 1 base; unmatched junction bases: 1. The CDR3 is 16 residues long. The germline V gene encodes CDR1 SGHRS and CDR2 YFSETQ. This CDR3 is CASSLAGQGSYNEQFF. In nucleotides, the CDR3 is TGCGCCAGCAGCTTGGCGGGACAGGGGTCCTACAATGAGCAGTTCTTC.

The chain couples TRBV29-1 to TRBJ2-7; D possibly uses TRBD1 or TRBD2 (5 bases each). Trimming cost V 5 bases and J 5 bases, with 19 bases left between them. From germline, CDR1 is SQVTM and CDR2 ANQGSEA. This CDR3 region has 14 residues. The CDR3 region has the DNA TGCAGCGTTCCGCACGGGACCTCTCTCCACGAGCAGTACTTC. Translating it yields CSVPHGTSLHEQYF.

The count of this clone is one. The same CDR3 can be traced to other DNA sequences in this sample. CDR3 amino acids: CASSQEGEGTNEKLFF. In DNA form, the CDR3 reads TGCGCCAGCAGCCAAGAGGGGGAGGGGACTAATGAAAAACTGTTTTTT. This chain uses TRBV4-3 with TRBJ1-4; weak D call: TRBD1 (5 bases). The V end was cut by 0 bases, the J end by 2 bases, with 10 bases between. From germline, CDR1 is LGHNA and CDR2 YSLEER. This CDR3 contains 16 residues.

The CDR3 loop reads CASSEGQGAVNEQFF. As DNA, the CDR3 is TGTGCCAGCAGCGAGGGACAGGGGGCAGTAAATGAGCAGTTCTTC. This chain joins TRBV2 and TRBJ2-1, with TRBD1 identical over 12 bases. The J segment lost 7 bases and the V segment lost 6 bases, leaving 7 bases of the junction unmatched. The CDR3 spans 15 residues. Germline V gene sequence: CDR1 SNHLY, CDR2 FYNNEI.

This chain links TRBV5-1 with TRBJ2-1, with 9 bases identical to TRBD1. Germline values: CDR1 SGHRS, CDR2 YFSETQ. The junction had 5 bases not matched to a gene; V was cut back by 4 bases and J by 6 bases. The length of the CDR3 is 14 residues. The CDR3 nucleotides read TGCGCCAGCAGCATCTACAGGGGGCTCAATGAGCAGTTCTTC. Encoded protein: CASSIYRGLNEQFF.

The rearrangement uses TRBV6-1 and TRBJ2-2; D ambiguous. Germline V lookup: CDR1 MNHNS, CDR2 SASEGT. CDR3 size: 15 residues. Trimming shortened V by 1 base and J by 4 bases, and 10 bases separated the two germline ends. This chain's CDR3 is CASSEVRVATGELFF. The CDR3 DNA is TGTGCCAGCAGTGAAGTCCGGGTCGCCACCGGGGAGCTGTTTTTT.

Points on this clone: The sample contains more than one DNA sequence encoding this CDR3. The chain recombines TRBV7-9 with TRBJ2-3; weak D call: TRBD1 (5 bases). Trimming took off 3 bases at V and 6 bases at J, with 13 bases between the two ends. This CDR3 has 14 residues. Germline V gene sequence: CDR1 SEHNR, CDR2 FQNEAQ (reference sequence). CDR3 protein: CASSFGLGADTQYF. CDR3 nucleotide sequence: TGTGCCAGCAGCTTCGGCCTTGGGGCGGATACGCAGTATTTT.

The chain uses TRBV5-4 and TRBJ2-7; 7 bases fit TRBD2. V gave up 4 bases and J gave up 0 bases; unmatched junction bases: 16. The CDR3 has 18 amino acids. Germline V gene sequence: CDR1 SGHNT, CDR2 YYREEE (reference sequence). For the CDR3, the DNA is TGTGCCAGCAGCCCGGCCCTTGTTGGCGGGGGTAGCTCCTACGAGCAGTACTTC. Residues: CASSPALVGGGSSYEQYF.

CDR3 bases: TGTGCCAGCAGCTCCACAGGGTTGATCAATGAAAAACTGTTTTTT. It specifies CASSSTGLINEKLFF. J is TRBJ1-4 and V is TRBV5-8, with a tentative D call TRBD1 (6 bases). CDR3 length: 15 residues. Per germline, CDR1 SGHTS and CDR2 YDEGEE. The V gene lost 3 bases and the J gene lost 5 bases, with 14 bases spanning the gap.

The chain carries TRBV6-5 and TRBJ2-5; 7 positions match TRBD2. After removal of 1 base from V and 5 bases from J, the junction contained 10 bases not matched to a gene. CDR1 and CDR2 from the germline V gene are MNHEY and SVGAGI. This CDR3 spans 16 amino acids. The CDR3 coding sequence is TGTGCCAGCAGTTACTTGGTAGGCGGGAGAGGGGAGACCCAGTACTTC. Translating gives CASSYLVGGRGETQYF.